The rows below give T cell receptor beta chains drawn from one sample of a study of T cells after yellow fever vaccination. TCRdb itself ran the 5' RACE reads through MiXCR, one entry per CDR3 protein. The table lists about 340,000 distinct CDR3 sequences, 7.5% to 9% of them singletons. Here the sequenced sample was PBMCs, taken on the day of the first yellow fever vaccination. The receptors shown here come from a man aged 18 to 29 who received the YFV17D yellow fever vaccine. CDR3s include the opening cysteine and the closing phenylalanine or tryptophan. D genes are given only for firm matches. Clone size is given for some rows only: seen once, a few or many times, or a class if the clone is expanded.

v_gene,d_gene,abundance,j_gene,CDR3aa,CDR3nt
TRBV12-3/TRBV12-4,NA,many,TRBJ1-2,CASSLRENPYGYTF,TGTGCCAGCAGCCTCAGAGAAAACCCCTATGGCTACACCTTC
TRBV7-2,TRBD1,NA,TRBJ2-5,CASTKRTGGIQETQYF,TGTGCCAGCACCAAAAGGACAGGGGGCATCCAAGAGACCCAGTACTTC
TRBV7-9,NA,NA,TRBJ1-2,CASSPGQNVYGYTF,TGTGCCAGCAGCCCCGGACAGAATGTCTATGGCTACACCTTC
TRBV20-1,NA,few,TRBJ2-3,CSARGIDTQYF,TGCAGTGCTAGGGGAATAGATACGCAGTATTTT
TRBV12-3/TRBV12-4,NA,few,TRBJ1-3,CASQATEHGNTIYF,TGTGCCAGCCAGGCGACAGAGCACGGAAACACCATATATTTT
TRBV12-3/TRBV12-4,TRBD2,many,TRBJ2-1,CASSMGGGIYNEQFF,TGTGCCAGCTCCATGGGCGGGGGAATCTACAATGAGCAGTTCTTC
TRBV11-1,NA,few,TRBJ2-3,CASSLFPGGGESTDTQYF,TGTGCCAGCAGCCTTTTTCCGGGTGGGGGCGAAAGCACAGATACGCAGTATTTT
TRBV29-1,NA,NA,TRBJ1-1,CSGFMRGTEAFF,TGCAGCGGTTTCATGCGGGGGACTGAAGCTTTCTTT
TRBV27,NA,few,TRBJ1-4,CASSRKEEEKLFF,TGTGCCAGCAGTAGAAAAGAGGAAGAAAAACTGTTTTTT
TRBV9,NA,few,TRBJ2-1,CASSVGGGDPYNEQFF,TGTGCCAGCAGCGTAGGGGGCGGGGACCCCTACAATGAGCAGTTCTTC
TRBV5-1,TRBD1,NA,TRBJ1-3,CASSLTPGQPFSGNTIYF,TGCGCCAGCAGCTTGACCCCGGGACAGCCATTCTCTGGAAACACCATATATTTT
TRBV5-6,NA,many,TRBJ2-5,CASSLTSVETQYF,TGTGCCAGCAGCTTGACTAGTGTGGAGACCCAGTACTTC
TRBV27,NA,few,TRBJ2-7,CASSLTPIYEQYF,TGTGCCAGCAGTTTAACACCAATCTACGAGCAGTACTTC
TRBV5-6,NA,few,TRBJ2-3,CASSLIGSLTDTQYF,TGTGCCAGCAGCTTAATTGGCTCCCTCACAGATACGCAGTATTTT
TRBV5-1,NA,NA,TRBJ2-7,CASSGDSEQYF,TGCGCCAGCAGCGGGGACTCCGAGCAGTACTTC
TRBV5-6,TRBD1,many,TRBJ2-3,CASSPGTGTGIITDTQYF,TGTGCCAGCAGCCCGGGGACAGGGACGGGCATAATCACAGATACGCAGTATTTT
TRBV7-9,TRBD1,NA,TRBJ2-3,CASRIATGAHPPQYF,TGTGCCAGCAGGATCGCTACAGGGGCCCACCCACCGCAGTATTTT
TRBV20-1,NA,NA,TRBJ1-1,CSASGLKGVTEAFF,TGCAGTGCTAGTGGATTGAAGGGGGTAACTGAAGCTTTCTTT
TRBV24-1,NA,NA,TRBJ2-1,CATSDSNGVEQFF,TGTGCCACCAGTGACTCGAATGGGGTTGAGCAGTTCTTC
TRBV7-9,NA,NA,TRBJ1-5,CASSYQGDQPQHF,TGTGCCAGCAGCTATCAGGGAGATCAGCCCCAGCATTTT
TRBV11-2,NA,NA,TRBJ1-2,CASSFGDVYGYTF,TGTGCCAGCAGCTTCGGGGATGTCTATGGCTACACCTTC
TRBV7-9,NA,few,TRBJ2-1,CASSLATVEQFF,TGTGCCAGCAGCTTAGCGACAGTTGAGCAGTTCTTC
TRBV12-3/TRBV12-4,NA,NA,TRBJ1-1,CASSLSWGGATEAFF,TGTGCCAGCAGTTTATCTTGGGGGGGTGCCACTGAAGCTTTCTTT
TRBV7-9,NA,NA,TRBJ2-3,CAQDRGLGDTQYF,TGTGCCCAAGATCGAGGGTTGGGAGATACGCAGTATTTT
TRBV27,NA,few,TRBJ1-1,CASSLRRLNTEAFF,TGTGCCAGCAGTTTAAGGAGGTTGAACACTGAAGCTTTCTTT
TRBV20-1,TRBD1,few,TRBJ1-3,CSARDRHRGSGNTIYF,TGCAGTGCTAGAGATAGGCACAGGGGCTCTGGAAACACCATATATTTT
TRBV4-3,TRBD1,many,TRBJ2-2,CASSQDLGDRGSGELFF,TGCGCCAGCAGCCAAGATCTCGGGGACAGGGGTTCCGGGGAGCTGTTTTTT
TRBV19,TRBD2,NA,TRBJ2-1,CASSVGSGGLYNEQFF,TGTGCCAGTAGTGTGGGTAGCGGGGGGCTCTACAATGAGCAGTTCTTC
TRBV10-3,NA,once,TRBJ2-4,CATSSDRAKNIQYF,TGTGCCACCTCCAGCGACAGGGCCAAAAACATTCAGTACTTC
TRBV12-3/TRBV12-4,NA,NA,TRBJ1-1,CASSSRENTEAFF,TGTGCCAGCAGCTCCAGGGAGAACACTGAAGCTTTCTTT
TRBV2,NA,many,TRBJ2-7,CASRAGDFSYEQYF,TGTGCCAGCAGAGCCGGGGACTTCTCCTACGAGCAGTACTTC
TRBV20-1,NA,NA,TRBJ1-2,CSARPPPGDYGYTF,TGCAGTGCTAGACCCCCCCCGGGGGACTATGGCTACACCTTC
TRBV4-3,TRBD1,NA,TRBJ2-7,CASSSRSGTGVYEQYF,TGCGCCAGCAGCTCTCGATCCGGGACAGGAGTCTACGAGCAGTACTTC
TRBV5-1,TRBD2,many,TRBJ2-3,CASSSTGLALDTQYF,TGCGCCAGCAGCTCAACGGGACTAGCTCTAGATACGCAGTATTTT
TRBV29-1,NA,few,TRBJ1-1,CSVGRGDTEAFF,TGCAGCGTGGGGAGGGGAGACACTGAAGCTTTCTTT
TRBV20-1,NA,few,TRBJ2-1,CSATNGRVNEQFF,TGCAGTGCTACCAACGGCAGGGTCAATGAGCAGTTCTTC
TRBV5-1,NA,NA,TRBJ1-1,CASSPYRPGLMNTEAFF,TGCGCCAGCAGCCCATACCGGCCAGGACTCATGAACACTGAAGCTTTCTTT
TRBV6-5,NA,NA,TRBJ2-6,CASSYSRQNQDSGANVLTF,TGTGCCAGCAGTTACTCGCGGCAGAACCAAGACTCTGGGGCCAACGTCCTGACTTTC
TRBV6-5,NA,NA,TRBJ1-5,CASSYPPAQHF,TGTGCCAGCAGTTACCCACCGGCCCAGCATTTT
TRBV3-1,TRBD1,NA,TRBJ1-3,CASSIQGAAGNTIYF,TGTGCCAGCAGCATACAGGGGGCAGCTGGAAACACCATATATTTT
TRBV7-2,TRBD1,many,TRBJ2-4,CASTDRGKNIQYF,TGTGCCAGCACCGACAGGGGAAAAAACATTCAGTACTTC
TRBV6-6,NA,few,TRBJ1-5,CASTLPPQPQHF,TGTGCCAGCACCCTACCCCCTCAGCCCCAGCATTTT
TRBV27,NA,few,TRBJ2-5,CASSLIGGTQYF,TGTGCCAGCAGTCTTATTGGAGGGACCCAGTACTTC
TRBV7-3,NA,NA,TRBJ2-3,CASSRRYTDTQYF,TGTGCCAGCAGCCGCAGATACACAGATACGCAGTATTTT
TRBV10-3,NA,few,TRBJ2-1,CAIKDSRYNEQFF,TGTGCCATCAAGGACTCCCGCTACAATGAGCAGTTCTTC
TRBV14,TRBD1,many,TRBJ1-4,CASSPGTGGEKLFF,TGTGCCAGCAGCCCGGGGACAGGGGGAGAAAAACTGTTTTTT
TRBV7-9,NA,NA,TRBJ1-6,CASSFGAYSYNSPLHF,TGTGCCAGCAGCTTTGGGGCCTACTCCTATAATTCACCCCTCCACTTT
TRBV5-1,NA,many,TRBJ2-3,CASSLAGRIRATDTQYF,TGCGCCAGCAGCTTGGCCGGGCGGATTAGGGCCACAGATACGCAGTATTTT
TRBV6-2/TRBV6-3,NA,few,TRBJ2-1,CASSRYLQGSVSRFYNEQFF,TGTGCCAGCAGTCGATATCTACAGGGCTCGGTTTCCCGTTTCTACAATGAGCAGTTCTTC
TRBV7-8,TRBD2,NA,TRBJ2-1,CASSPWTSGHPYNEQFF,TGTGCCAGCAGCCCCTGGACTAGCGGGCACCCCTACAATGAGCAGTTCTTC
TRBV4-3,NA,many,TRBJ1-6,CASSQDRAANSPLHF,TGCGCCAGCAGCCAAGACCGGGCAGCCAATTCACCCCTCCACTTT
TRBV20-1,NA,few,TRBJ2-2,CSARGRTYTGELFF,TGCAGTGCTAGAGGCCGGACTTACACCGGGGAGCTGTTTTTT
TRBV7-2,NA,NA,TRBJ1-2,CASRDTASLGYTF,TGTGCCAGCAGGGATACAGCCTCCCTAGGCTACACCTTC
TRBV7-2,TRBD1,many,TRBJ2-1,CASSSGQGRFSQFF,TGTGCCAGCAGTTCGGGACAGGGGAGATTTTCGCAGTTCTTC
TRBV27,TRBD2,few,TRBJ2-4,CASGLGAKNIQYF,TGTGCCAGCGGACTAGGGGCCAAAAACATTCAGTACTTC
TRBV6-1,TRBD1,NA,TRBJ1-5,CASSPRTGTISNQPQHF,TGTGCCAGCAGCCCCAGGACAGGGACGATAAGCAATCAGCCCCAGCATTTT
TRBV12-3/TRBV12-4,TRBD1,many,TRBJ1-2,CASSRYRGMYGYTF,TGTGCCAGCAGCCGCTACAGGGGCATGTATGGCTACACCTTC
TRBV4-1,NA,many,TRBJ2-2,CASSPLAGVAGELFF,TGCGCCAGCAGCCCCCTGGCCGGGGTGGCCGGGGAGCTGTTTTTT
TRBV20-1,NA,many,TRBJ1-3,CSARSTAGNTIYF,TGCAGTGCTAGATCGACAGCTGGAAACACCATATATTTT